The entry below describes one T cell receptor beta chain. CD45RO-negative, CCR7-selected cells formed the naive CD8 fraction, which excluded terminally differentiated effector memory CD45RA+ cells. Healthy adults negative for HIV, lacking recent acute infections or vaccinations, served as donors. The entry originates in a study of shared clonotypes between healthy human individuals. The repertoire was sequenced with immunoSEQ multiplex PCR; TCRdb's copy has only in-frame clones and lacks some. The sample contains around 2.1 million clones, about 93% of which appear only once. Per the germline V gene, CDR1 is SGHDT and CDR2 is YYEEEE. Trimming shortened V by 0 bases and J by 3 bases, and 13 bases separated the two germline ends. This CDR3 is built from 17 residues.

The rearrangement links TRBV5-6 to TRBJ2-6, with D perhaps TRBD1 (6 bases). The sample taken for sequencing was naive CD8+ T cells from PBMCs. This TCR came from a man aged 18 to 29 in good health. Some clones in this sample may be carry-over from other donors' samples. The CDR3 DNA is TGTGCCAGCAGCTTGGTTGGGGGCTTAGGTGGGGCCAACGTCCTGACTTTC. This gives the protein CASSLVGGLGGANVLTF.